This T cell receptor (beta chain) was documented in a study of shared clonotypes between healthy human individuals. Every subset had its genomic DNA shared out evenly among several immunoSEQ plates. Unsorted PBMC replicate PCRs used 250 to 300 ng DNA, around 29,000 T cell genomes. Per the original data handling: There were no quality scores in the junction-only immunoSEQ sequences, so filtering differed. Some clones are missing from TCRdb's copy, which holds only in-frame ones; the method was immunoSEQ multiplex PCR. V, J and clone size are those of that table, while D and trimming were read from the DNA. The table lists around 430,000 clones, more than 75% of them singletons, with about 12% in the top ten. Healthy HIV-negative adults without recent acute infections or vaccinations served as donors. The sequence came from a woman aged 40 to 50 in good health. Some clones in this sample may be carry-over from other donors' samples. Sequencing input: PBMCs.

CDR3 loop: CASSWGQASTDTQYF. In nucleotides, the CDR3 is TGTGCCAGCAGCTGGGGACAGGCTAGCACAGATACGCAGTATTTT. The J gene is TRBJ2-3, the V gene TRBV13; 8 nucleotides align to TRBD1. The CDR3 is 15 residues long. V trimming: 4 bases; J trimming: 0 bases; junction bases outside the gene matches: 3. Germline V gene data show CDR1 as PRHDT and CDR2 as FYEKMQ (reference sequence).